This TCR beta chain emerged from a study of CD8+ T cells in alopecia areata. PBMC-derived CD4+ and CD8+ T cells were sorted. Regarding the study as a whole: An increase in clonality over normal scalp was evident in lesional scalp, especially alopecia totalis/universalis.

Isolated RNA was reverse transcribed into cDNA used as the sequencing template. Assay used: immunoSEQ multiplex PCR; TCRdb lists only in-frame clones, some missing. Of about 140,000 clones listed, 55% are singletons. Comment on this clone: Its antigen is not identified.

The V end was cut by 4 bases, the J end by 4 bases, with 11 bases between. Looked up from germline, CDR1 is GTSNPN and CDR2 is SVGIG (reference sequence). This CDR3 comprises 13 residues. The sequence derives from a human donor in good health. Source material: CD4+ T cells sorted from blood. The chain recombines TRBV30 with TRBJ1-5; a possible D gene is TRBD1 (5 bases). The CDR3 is CAWTREGNQPQHF. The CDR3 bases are TGTGCCTGGACCCGAGAGGGGAATCAGCCCCAGCATTTT.